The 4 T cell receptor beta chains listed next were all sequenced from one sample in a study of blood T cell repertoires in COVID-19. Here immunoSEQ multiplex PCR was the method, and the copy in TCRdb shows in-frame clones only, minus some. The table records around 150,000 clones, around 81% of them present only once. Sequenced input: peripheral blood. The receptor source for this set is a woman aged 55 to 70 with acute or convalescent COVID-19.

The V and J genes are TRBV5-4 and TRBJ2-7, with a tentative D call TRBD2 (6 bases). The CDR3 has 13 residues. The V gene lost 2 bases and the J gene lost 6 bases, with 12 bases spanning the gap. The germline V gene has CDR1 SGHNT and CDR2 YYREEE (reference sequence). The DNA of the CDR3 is TGTGCCAGCAGCTTTGTGGAGGGGTCCGAGCAGTACTTC. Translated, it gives CASSFVEGSEQYF.

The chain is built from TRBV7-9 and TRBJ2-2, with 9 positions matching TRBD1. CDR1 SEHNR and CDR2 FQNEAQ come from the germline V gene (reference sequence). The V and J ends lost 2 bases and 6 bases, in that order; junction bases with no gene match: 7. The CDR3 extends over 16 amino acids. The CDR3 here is CASSLKQGATPGELFF. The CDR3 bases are TGTGCCAGCAGCTTAAAACAGGGGGCGACCCCCGGGGAGCTGTTTTTT.

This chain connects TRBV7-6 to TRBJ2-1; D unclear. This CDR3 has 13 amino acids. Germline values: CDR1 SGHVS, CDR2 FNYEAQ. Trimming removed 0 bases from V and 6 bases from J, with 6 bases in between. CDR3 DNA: TGTGCCAGCAGCTTAGCGGCCCCCAATGAGCAGTTCTTC. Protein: CASSLAAPNEQFF.

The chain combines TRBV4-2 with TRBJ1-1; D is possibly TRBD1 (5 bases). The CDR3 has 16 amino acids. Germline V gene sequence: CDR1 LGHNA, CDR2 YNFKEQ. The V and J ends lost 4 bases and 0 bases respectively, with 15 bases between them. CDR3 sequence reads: CASSPERGTMNTEAFF. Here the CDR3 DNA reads TGTGCCAGCAGCCCAGAACGGGGGACCATGAACACTGAAGCTTTCTTT.